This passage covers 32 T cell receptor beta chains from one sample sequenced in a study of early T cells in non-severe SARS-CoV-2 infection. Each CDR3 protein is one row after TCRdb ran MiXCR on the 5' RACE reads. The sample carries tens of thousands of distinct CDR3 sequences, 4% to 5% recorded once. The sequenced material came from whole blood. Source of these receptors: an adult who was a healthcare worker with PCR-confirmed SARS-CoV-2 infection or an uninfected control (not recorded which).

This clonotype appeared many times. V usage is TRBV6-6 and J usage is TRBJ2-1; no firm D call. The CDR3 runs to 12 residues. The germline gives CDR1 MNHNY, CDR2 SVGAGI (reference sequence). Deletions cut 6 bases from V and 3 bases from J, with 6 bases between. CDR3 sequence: CASRKGYNEQFF. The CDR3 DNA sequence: TGTGCCAGCAGAAAGGGCTACAATGAGCAGTTCTTC.

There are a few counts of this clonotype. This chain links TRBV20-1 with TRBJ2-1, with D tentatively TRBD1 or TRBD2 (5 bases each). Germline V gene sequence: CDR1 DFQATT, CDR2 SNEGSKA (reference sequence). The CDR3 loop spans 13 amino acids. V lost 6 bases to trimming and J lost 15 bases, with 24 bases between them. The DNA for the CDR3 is TGCAGTGCGGGAATCGGGACGGCGAATAGGGGGTTCTTC. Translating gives CSAGIGTANRGFF.

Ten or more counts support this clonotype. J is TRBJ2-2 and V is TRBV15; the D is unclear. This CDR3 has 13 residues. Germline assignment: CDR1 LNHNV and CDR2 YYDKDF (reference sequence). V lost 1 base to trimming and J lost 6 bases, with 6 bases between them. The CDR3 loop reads CATSRGYSGELFF. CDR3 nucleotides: TGTGCCACCAGCAGAGGTTACTCCGGGGAGCTGTTTTTT.

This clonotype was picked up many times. The CDR3 reads CAWSRGTEAFF. The CDR3 coding sequence is TGTGCCTGGAGTAGGGGGACTGAAGCTTTCTTT. V and J are TRBV30 and TRBJ1-1, with D possibly being TRBD1 (6 bases). Trimming shortened V by 2 bases and J by 5 bases, and 6 bases separated the two germline ends. There are 11 residues in the CDR3. The germline V gene has CDR1 GTSNPN and CDR2 SVGIG (reference sequence).

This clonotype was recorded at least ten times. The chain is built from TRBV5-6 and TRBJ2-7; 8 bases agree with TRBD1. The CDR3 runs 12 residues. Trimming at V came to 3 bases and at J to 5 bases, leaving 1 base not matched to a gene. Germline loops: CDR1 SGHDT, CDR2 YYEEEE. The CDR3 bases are TGTGCCAGCAGCTCGACAGGGGACGAGCAGTACTTC. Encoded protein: CASSSTGDEQYF.

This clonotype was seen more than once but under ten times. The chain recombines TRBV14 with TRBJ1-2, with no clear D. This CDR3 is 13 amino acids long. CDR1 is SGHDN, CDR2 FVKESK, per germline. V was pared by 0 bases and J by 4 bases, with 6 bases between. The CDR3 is CASSQEGRYGYTF. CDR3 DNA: TGTGCCAGCAGCCAAGAAGGGCGCTATGGCTACACCTTC.

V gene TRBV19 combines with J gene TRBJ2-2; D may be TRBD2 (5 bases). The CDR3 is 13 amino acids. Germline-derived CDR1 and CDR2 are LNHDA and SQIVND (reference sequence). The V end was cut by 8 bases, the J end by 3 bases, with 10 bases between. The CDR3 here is CASGGGYTGELFF. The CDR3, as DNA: TGTGCCAGTGGCGGCGGGTACACCGGGGAGCTGTTTTTT.

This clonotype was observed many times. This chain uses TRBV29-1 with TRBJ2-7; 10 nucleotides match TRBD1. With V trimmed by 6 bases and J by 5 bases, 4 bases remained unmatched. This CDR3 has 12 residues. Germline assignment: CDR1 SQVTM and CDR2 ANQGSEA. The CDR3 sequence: CSVRTGGHEQYF. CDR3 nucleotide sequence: TGCAGCGTCAGGACAGGGGGGCACGAGCAGTACTTC.

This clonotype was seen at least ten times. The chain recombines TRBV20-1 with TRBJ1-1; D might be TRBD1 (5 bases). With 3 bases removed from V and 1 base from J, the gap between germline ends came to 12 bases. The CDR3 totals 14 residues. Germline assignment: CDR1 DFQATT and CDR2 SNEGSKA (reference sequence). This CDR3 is CSARVDIKNTEAFF. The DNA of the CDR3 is TGCAGTGCTAGGGTGGACATAAAGAACACTGAAGCTTTCTTT.

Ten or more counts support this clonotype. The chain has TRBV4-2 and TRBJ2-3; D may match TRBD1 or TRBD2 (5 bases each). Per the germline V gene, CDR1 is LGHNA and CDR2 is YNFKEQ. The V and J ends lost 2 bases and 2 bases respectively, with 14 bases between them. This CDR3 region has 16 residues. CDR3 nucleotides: TGTGCCAGCAGCCAATCCGGGACCTACCCCACAGATACGCAGTATTTT. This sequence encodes CASSQSGTYPTDTQYF.

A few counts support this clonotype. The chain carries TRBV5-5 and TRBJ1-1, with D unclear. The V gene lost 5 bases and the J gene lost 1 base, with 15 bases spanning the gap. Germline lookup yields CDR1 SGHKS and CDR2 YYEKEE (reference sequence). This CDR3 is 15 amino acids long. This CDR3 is CASRRTGSQNTEAFF. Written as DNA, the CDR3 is TGTGCCAGCAGACGTACCGGGTCCCAGAACACTGAAGCTTTCTTT.

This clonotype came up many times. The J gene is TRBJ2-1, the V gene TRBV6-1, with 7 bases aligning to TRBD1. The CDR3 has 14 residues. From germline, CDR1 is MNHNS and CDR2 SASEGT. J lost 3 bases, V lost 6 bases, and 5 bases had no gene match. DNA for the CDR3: TGTGCCAGCAGCCCAAGGACAGGCTACAATGAGCAGTTCTTC. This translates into CASSPRTGYNEQFF.

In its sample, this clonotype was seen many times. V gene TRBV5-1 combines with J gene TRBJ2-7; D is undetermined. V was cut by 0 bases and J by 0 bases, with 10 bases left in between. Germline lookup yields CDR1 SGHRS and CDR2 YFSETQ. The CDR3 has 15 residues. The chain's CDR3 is CASSLGASSSYEQYF. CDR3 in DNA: TGCGCCAGCAGCTTGGGTGCGTCAAGCTCCTACGAGCAGTACTTC.

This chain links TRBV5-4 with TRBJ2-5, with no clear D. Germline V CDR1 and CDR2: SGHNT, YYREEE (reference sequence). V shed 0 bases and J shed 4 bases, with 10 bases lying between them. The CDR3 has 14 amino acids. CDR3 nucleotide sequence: TGTGCCAGCAGCTTGGGTCGTGGGCCAGAGACCCAGTACTTC. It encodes CASSLGRGPETQYF. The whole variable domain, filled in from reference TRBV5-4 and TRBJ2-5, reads ETGVTQSPTHLIKTRGQQVTLRCSSQSGHNTVSWYQQALGQGPQFIFQYYREEENGRGNFPPRFSGLQFPNYSSELNVNALELDDSALYLCASSLGRGPETQYFGPGTRLLVL.

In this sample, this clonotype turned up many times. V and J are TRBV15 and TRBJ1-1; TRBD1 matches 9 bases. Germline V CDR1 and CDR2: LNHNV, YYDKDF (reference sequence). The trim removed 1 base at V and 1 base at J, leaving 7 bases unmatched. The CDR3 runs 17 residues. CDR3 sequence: CATSRGGTGRRNTEAFF. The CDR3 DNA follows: TGTGCCACCAGCAGAGGGGGGACAGGGAGGCGGAACACTGAAGCTTTCTTT.

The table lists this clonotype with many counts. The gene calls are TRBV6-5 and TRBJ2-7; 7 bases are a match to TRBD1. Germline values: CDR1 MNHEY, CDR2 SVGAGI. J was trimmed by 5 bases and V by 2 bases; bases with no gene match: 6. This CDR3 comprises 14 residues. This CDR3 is CASSYETGTHEQYF. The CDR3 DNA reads TGTGCCAGCAGTTACGAGACAGGGACCCACGAGCAGTACTTC.

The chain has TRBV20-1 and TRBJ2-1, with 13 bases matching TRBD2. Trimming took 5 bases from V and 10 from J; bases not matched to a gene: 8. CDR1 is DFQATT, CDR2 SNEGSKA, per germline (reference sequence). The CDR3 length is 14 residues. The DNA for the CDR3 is TGCAGTGCTCTCACTAGCGGGGGGGCAGGAGAGCAGTTCTTC. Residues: CSALTSGGAGEQFF.

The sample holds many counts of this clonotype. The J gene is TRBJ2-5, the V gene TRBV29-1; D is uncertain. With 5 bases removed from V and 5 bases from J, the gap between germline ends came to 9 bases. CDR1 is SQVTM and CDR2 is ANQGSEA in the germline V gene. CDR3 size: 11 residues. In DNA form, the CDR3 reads TGCAGCGTTTCTACATTGGAGACCCAGTACTTC. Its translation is CSVSTLETQYF.

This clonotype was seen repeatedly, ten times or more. The CDR3 spells CASSRRGAGQPQHF. CDR3 nucleotides: TGTGCCAGCAGCCGTCGCGGGGCTGGGCAGCCCCAGCATTTT. V is TRBV13 and J is TRBJ1-5; weak D call: TRBD1 (5 bases). The germline V gene has CDR1 PRHDT and CDR2 FYEKMQ (reference sequence). The CDR3 runs 14 residues. V was cut by 5 bases and J by 7 bases, with 15 bases left in between.

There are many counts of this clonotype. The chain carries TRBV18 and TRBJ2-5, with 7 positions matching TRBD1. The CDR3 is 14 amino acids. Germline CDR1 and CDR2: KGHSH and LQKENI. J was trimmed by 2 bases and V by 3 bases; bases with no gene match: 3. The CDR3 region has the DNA TGTGCCAGCTCACCTTGGGGACAGCAAGAGACCCAGTACTTC. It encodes CASSPWGQQETQYF.

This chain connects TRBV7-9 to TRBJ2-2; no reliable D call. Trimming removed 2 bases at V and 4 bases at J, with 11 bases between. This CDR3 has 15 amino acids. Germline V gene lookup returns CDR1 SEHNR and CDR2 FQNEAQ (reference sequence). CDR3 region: CASSLRIGSTGELFF. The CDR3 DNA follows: TGTGCCAGCAGCTTACGGATCGGGTCCACCGGGGAGCTGTTTTTT.

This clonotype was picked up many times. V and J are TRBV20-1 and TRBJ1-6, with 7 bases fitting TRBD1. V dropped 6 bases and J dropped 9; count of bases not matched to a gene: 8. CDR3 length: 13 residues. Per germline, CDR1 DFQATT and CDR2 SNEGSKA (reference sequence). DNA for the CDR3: TGCAGTGCCGAAACAGGGGTTAGTTCACCCCTCCACTTT. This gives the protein CSAETGVSSPLHF.

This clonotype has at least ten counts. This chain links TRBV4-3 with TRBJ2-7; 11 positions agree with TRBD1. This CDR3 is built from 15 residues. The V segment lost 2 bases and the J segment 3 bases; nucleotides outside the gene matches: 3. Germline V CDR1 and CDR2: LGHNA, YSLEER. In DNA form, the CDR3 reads TGCGCCAGCAGCCAATCAGGGACAGGGGGCTACGAGCAGTACTTC. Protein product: CASSQSGTGGYEQYF.

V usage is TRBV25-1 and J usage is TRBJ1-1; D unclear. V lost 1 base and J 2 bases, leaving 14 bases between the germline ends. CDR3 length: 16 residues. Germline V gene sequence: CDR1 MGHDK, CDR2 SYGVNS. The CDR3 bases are TGTGCCAGCAGTGAATTAGACGCCCAAGGAAACACTGAAGCTTTCTTT. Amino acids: CASSELDAQGNTEAFF.

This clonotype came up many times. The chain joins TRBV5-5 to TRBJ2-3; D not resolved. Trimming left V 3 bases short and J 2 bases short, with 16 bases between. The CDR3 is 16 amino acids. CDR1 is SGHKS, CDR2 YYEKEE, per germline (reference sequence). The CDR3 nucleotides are TGTGCCAGCAGCTACCGGAAAGGAGTACTCACAGATACGCAGTATTTT. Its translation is CASSYRKGVLTDTQYF. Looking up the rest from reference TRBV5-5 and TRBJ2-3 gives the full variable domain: DAGVTQSPTHLIKTRGQQVTLRCSPISGHKSVSWYQQVLGQGPQFIFQYYEKEERGRGNFPDRFSARQFPNYSSELNVNALLLGDSALYLCASSYRKGVLTDTQYFGPGTRLTVL.

The CDR3 region has the DNA TGTGCCATCAGTGAGCCGGGACAGCTCACTGAAGCTTTCTTT. Translating gives CAISEPGQLTEAFF. The gene calls are TRBV10-3 and TRBJ1-1; 7 bases fit TRBD1. Germline-derived CDR1 and CDR2 are ENHRY and SYGVKD. J was trimmed by 4 bases and V by 2 bases; bases with no gene match: 4. The CDR3 has 14 amino acids.

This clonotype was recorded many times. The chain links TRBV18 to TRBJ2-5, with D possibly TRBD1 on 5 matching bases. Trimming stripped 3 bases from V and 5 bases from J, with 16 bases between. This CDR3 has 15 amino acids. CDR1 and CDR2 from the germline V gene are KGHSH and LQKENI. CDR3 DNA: TGTGCCAGCTCACCCTCCGGTCAGGGTTTGGAGACCCAGTACTTC. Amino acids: CASSPSGQGLETQYF.

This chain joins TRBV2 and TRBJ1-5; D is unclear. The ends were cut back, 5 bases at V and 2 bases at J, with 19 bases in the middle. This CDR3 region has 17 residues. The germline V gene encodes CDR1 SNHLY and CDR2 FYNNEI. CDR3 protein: CASSPRYGIYGNQPQHF. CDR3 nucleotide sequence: TGTGCCAGCAGTCCCCGATACGGTATATATGGCAATCAGCCCCAGCATTTT.

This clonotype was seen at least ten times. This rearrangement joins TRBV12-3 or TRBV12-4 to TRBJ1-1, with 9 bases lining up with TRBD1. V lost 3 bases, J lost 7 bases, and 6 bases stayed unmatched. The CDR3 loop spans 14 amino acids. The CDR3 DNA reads TGTGCCAGCAGTTTGTGGACAGGGGACGGTGAAGCTTTCTTT. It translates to CASSLWTGDGEAFF.

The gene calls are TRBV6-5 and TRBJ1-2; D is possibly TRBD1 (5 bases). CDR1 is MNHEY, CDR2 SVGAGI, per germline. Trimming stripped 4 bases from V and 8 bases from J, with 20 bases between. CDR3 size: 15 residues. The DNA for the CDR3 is TGTGCCAGCAGTTCCGGGGGAGGGTTACGATACGGCTACACCTTC. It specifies CASSSGGGLRYGYTF.

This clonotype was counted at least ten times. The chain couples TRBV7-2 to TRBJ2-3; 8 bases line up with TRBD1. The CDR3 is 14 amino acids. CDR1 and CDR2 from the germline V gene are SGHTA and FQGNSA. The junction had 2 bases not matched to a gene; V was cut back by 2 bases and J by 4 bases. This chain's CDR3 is CASSLRQGSDTQYF. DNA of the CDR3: TGTGCCAGCAGCTTACGACAGGGGTCAGATACGCAGTATTTT.

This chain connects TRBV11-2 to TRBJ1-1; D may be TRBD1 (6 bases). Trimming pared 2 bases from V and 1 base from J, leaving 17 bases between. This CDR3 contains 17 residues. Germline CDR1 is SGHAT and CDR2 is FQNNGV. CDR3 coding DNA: TGTGCCAGCAGCTTACCTTACGGGGGCCGGAGGAACACTGAAGCTTTCTTT. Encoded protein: CASSLPYGGRRNTEAFF.